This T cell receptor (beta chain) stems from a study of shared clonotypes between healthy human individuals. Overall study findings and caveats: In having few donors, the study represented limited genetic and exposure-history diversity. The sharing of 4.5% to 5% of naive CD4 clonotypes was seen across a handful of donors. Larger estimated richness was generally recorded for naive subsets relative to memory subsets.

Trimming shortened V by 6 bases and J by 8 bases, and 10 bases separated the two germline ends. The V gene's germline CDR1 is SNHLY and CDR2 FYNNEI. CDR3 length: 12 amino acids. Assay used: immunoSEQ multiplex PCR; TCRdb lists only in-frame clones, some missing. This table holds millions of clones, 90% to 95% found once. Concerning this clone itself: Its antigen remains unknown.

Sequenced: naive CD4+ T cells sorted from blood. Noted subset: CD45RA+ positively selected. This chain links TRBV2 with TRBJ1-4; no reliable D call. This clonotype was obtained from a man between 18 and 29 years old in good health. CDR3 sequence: CASRFMDEKLFF. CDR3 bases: TGTGCCAGCAGGTTCATGGACGAAAAACTGTTTTTT.